The clone carrying this T cell receptor (beta chain) was recorded a few times. This sample is part of a study of blood T cells in healthy people across ages. Using a J-beta primer mix together with a sample-barcoded 5' primer, a second PCR was run for about 6 to 12 cycles. From the 5' RACE reads, TCRdb called clonotypes with MiXCR, one entry per CDR3 protein. Among over a million distinct CDR3 sequences, around 25% were seen once, and the ten largest hold around 0.75%. J was trimmed by 2 bases and V by 5 bases; bases with no gene match: 3. The CDR3 has 14 amino acids. Germline loops: CDR1 SQVTM, CDR2 ANQGSEA. These sequences were also reported in another study, on T cells of mothers and their children.

What was sequenced was blood. This clonotype was sampled from a girl aged 2-10 years in good health. V is TRBV29-1 and J is TRBJ2-1, with 10 nucleotides matching TRBD2. In DNA, the CDR3 is TGCAGCGTTCGGACTAGCGGAACCTACAATGAGCAGTTCTTC. This translates into CSVRTSGTYNEQFF.